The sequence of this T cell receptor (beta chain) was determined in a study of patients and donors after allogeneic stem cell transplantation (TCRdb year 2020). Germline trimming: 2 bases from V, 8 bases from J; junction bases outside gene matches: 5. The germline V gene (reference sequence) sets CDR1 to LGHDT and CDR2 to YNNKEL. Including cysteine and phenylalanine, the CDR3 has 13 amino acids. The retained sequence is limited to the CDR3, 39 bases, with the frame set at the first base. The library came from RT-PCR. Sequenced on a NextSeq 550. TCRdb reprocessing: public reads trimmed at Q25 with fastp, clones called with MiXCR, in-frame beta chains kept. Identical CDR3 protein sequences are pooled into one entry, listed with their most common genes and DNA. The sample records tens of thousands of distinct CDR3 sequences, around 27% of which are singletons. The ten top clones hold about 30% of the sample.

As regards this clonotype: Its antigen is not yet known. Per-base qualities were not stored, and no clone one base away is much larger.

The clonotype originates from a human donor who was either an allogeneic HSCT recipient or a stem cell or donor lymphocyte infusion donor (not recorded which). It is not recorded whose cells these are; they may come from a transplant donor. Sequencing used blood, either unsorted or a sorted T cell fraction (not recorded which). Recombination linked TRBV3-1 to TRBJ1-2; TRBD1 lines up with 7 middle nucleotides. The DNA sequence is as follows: TGTGCCAGCAGCCAAACAGGGGATGGGGGCTACACCTTC. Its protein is CASSQTGDGGYTF.